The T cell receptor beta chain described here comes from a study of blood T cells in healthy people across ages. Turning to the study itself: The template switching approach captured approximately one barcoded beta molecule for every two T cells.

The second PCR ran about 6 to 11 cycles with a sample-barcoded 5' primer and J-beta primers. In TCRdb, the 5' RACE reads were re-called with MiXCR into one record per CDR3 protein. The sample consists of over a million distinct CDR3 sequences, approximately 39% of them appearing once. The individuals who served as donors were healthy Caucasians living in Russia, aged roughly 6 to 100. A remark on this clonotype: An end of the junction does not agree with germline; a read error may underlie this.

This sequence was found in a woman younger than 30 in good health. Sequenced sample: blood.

CDR3 bases: TGCTGCGTTGGGAGACAGGGTGGCACAGATACGCAGTATTTT. Translated: CCVGRQGGTDTQYF. The chain is built from TRBV29-1 and TRBJ2-3; 7 bases align to TRBD1. The CDR3 has 14 amino acids. Germline V CDR1 and CDR2: SQVTM, ANQGSEA.